This TCR beta chain comes out of a study of Ad26.COV2.S vaccination and SARS-CoV-2 variants. Study results and limitations: Possibly, TCR breadth and depth analyses underestimated total T cell responses. Vaccinees reportedly had broad spike-specific CD8+ and CD4+ T cell responses.

Treatment defined: about 20 received Ad26.COV2.S at low or high dose, single or two shots; 5 received placebo; per-sample allocation not given. Sampling occurred on day 63 after the first vaccine or placebo injection. A Boston donor was an adult aged 18-55 years. Participants' vaccine, an Ad26 vector, delivered Wuhan-strain SARS-CoV-2 spike. TCRdb keeps only in-frame clones here, not all; method: immunoSEQ multiplex PCR. The sample records about 350,000 clones, roughly 85% being singletons. Per germline, CDR1 LGHNA and CDR2 YSLEER. V was cut by 4 bases and J by 8 bases, with 13 bases left in between. This CDR3 is 13 amino acids long. The sample holds one count of this clone. Antigen unknown.

The TCR comes from a person aged 18-60 years who received the Ad26.COV2.S COVID-19 vaccine or a placebo. The chain carries TRBV4-3 and TRBJ2-3; the D gene is possibly TRBD1 (7 bases). This specimen was peripheral blood, taken in a trial of Ad26.COV2.S vaccine versus placebo. The CDR3 sequence: CASSLQGGVTQYF. CDR3 bases: TGCGCCAGCAGCCTTCAGGGGGGAGTTACGCAGTATTTT.